The 6 T cell receptor beta chains reported below all come from one sample, sequenced in a study of cytomegalovirus exposure and HLA in healthy donors. The method was immunoSEQ multiplex PCR; TCRdb's version includes in-frame clones alone and lacks a portion of them. The top ten clones hold roughly 7.5% of a sample with under 200,000 clones, approximately 80% of them seen once. The specimen sequenced was PBMCs. These TCRs come from a man younger than 35 in good health and CMV-seropositive.

The chain employs TRBV7-3 and TRBJ2-1; 7 bases map to TRBD2. The germline CDR1 and CDR2 sequences are SGHTA and FQGTGA. J was trimmed by 6 bases and V by 5 bases; bases with no gene match: 10. The CDR3 is 15 residues long. The chain's CDR3 is CASSPKGGPGNEQFF. In DNA form, the CDR3 reads TGTGCCAGCAGCCCAAAGGGAGGGCCAGGCAATGAGCAGTTCTTC.

This chain uses TRBV5-1 with TRBJ2-2; 9 bases are a match to TRBD1. Germline CDR1 is SGHRS and CDR2 is YFSETQ. The CDR3 is 17 residues long. Trimming removed 4 bases from V and 4 bases from J; junction bases left unmatched: 11. DNA for the CDR3: TGCGCCAGCAGCCCCGGGGAGGACAGGGGTGGCACCGGGGAGCTGTTTTTT. It codes for CASSPGEDRGGTGELFF.

The V and J genes are TRBV28 and TRBJ2-7; 7 bases map to TRBD2. With 7 bases clipped from V and 6 bases from J, the junction kept 9 bases outside the gene matches. This CDR3 spans 13 amino acids. CDR1 and CDR2 from the germline V gene are MDHEN and SYDVKM. CDR3 residues: CASTLGRAPEQYF. The CDR3 DNA is TGTGCCAGCACCCTGGGGAGGGCCCCCGAGCAGTACTTC.

This chain uses TRBV5-8 with TRBJ1-1; 7 bases align to TRBD1. Losses at the gene ends were 4 bases for V and 1 base for J; bases not matched to a gene: 4. This CDR3 comprises 14 residues. Looked up from germline, CDR1 is SGHTS and CDR2 is YDEGEE. The chain's CDR3 is CASSANRGNTEAFF. In DNA form, the CDR3 reads TGTGCCAGCAGCGCGAACAGGGGGAACACTGAAGCTTTCTTT.

Comment on this clone: The same CDR3 also results from other DNA sequences found in this sample. V usage is TRBV9 and J usage is TRBJ2-5; 11 nucleotides match TRBD2. V trimming: 1 base; J trimming: 4 bases; junction bases outside the gene matches: 3. CDR3 length: 15 residues. Germline CDR1 and CDR2: SGDLS and YYNGEE. The CDR3 here is CASSVTSGRGETQYF. The DNA for the CDR3 is TGTGCCAGCAGCGTAACTAGCGGGAGAGGAGAGACCCAGTACTTC. Complete variable domain (other parts from reference TRBV9 and TRBJ2-5): DSGVTQTPKHLITATGQRVTLRCSPRSGDLSVYWYQQSLDQGLQFLIQYYNGEERAKGNILERFSAQQFPDLHSELNLSSLELGDSALYFCASSVTSGRGETQYFGPGTRLLVL.

This sequence joins TRBV9 and TRBJ1-3, with no clear D. Germline V gene data show CDR1 as SGDLS and CDR2 as YYNGEE. Trimming took off 3 bases at V and 0 bases at J, with 16 bases between the two ends. CDR3 size: 17 residues. The CDR3 DNA is TGTGCCAGCAGCGACCGCCCCACCCAGAACTCTGGAAACACCATATATTTT. Translation gives CASSDRPTQNSGNTIYF.